The 16 T cell receptor beta chains listed next were all sequenced from one sample in a study of blood T cell repertoires in COVID-19. Here immunoSEQ multiplex PCR was the method, and the copy in TCRdb shows in-frame clones only, minus some. This sample has 300,000 to 450,000 clones; approximately 87% occur once, and the top ten carry about 10%. The sample comprised peripheral blood. The receptors were gathered from a woman in her thirties with COVID-19, enrolled during active disease.

This clone was seen once. The V call is TRBV5-5, the J call TRBJ2-1, with TRBD2 matching 7 bases. The CDR3 loop spans 15 amino acids. Per germline, CDR1 SGHKS and CDR2 YYEKEE (reference sequence). V gave up 4 bases and J gave up 0 bases; unmatched junction bases: 4. CDR3 nucleotides: TGTGCCAGCAGCGGGGGGGTGAGCTCCTACAATGAGCAGTTCTTC. Its protein product is CASSGGVSSYNEQFF.

This chain links TRBV28 with TRBJ2-1; perhaps TRBD1 as D (6 bases). CDR1 is MDHEN, CDR2 SYDVKM, per germline. CDR3 size: 16 residues. V was trimmed by 3 bases and J by 7 bases, leaving 19 bases between them. DNA for the CDR3: TGTGCCAGCAGTTTGGATACTAGGGGGACAAGGAATGAGCAGTTCTTC. Encoded protein: CASSLDTRGTRNEQFF.

The chain links TRBV11-3 to TRBJ2-1; TRBD2 agrees at 8 bases. Per germline, CDR1 SGHNT and CDR2 YENEEA. CDR3 length: 15 residues. The J segment lost 6 bases and the V segment lost 1 base, leaving 5 bases of the junction unmatched. The CDR3 region has the DNA TGTGCCAGCAGCTTAGTGGGCGGGAGGCTCAATGAGCAGTTCTTC. Protein sequence: CASSLVGGRLNEQFF.

This clone was observed a few times. The chain combines TRBV30 with TRBJ2-2; a weak D match, TRBD1 (5 bases). Germline-derived CDR1 and CDR2 are GTSNPN and SVGIG (reference sequence). Trimming took off 5 bases at V and 5 bases at J, with 9 bases between the two ends. This CDR3 is 12 amino acids long. The CDR3 loop reads CAWAQVTGELFF. CDR3 nucleotides: TGTGCCTGGGCACAGGTTACCGGGGAGCTGTTTTTT.

The V call is TRBV29-1, the J call TRBJ2-5, with D possibly being TRBD1 (7 bases). This CDR3 is 15 amino acids long. The V gene lost 4 bases and the J gene lost 4 bases, with 19 bases spanning the gap. Germline V CDR1 and CDR2: SQVTM, ANQGSEA. The CDR3 sequence is CSVVRDSNPGETQYF. CDR3 nucleotides: TGCAGCGTTGTGCGGGACAGTAATCCTGGAGAGACCCAGTACTTC.

V usage is TRBV2 and J usage is TRBJ2-3, with TRBD2 matching 8 bases. J lost 3 bases, V lost 3 bases, and 8 bases had no gene match. Germline loops: CDR1 SNHLY, CDR2 FYNNEI. The CDR3 sequence is 16 residues long. The CDR3 loop is CASSESPGGDTDTQYF. The CDR3 region has the DNA TGTGCCAGCAGTGAGTCTCCGGGGGGGGATACAGATACGCAGTATTTT.

The chain uses TRBV5-1 and TRBJ2-2; D remains ambiguous. The V end lost 2 bases, the J end lost 6 bases, and 8 bases lay between the germline ends. Per germline, CDR1 SGHRS and CDR2 YFSETQ. The CDR3 runs 13 residues. The CDR3 sequence: CASSFSGAGELFF. Here the CDR3 DNA reads TGCGCCAGCAGCTTCTCCGGTGCCGGGGAGCTGTTTTTT.

The V and J genes are TRBV5-4 and TRBJ2-5, with TRBD2 matching 11 bases. The CDR3 has 15 amino acids. With V trimmed by 4 bases and J by 5 bases, 7 bases remained unmatched. Germline assignment: CDR1 SGHNT and CDR2 YYREEE (reference sequence). The CDR3 reads CASSGGTSGRETQYF. CDR3 sequence (DNA): TGTGCCAGCAGCGGGGGGACTAGCGGAAGGGAGACCCAGTACTTC. Full variable domain (outside the CDR3, taken from reference TRBV5-4 and TRBJ2-5): ETGVTQSPTHLIKTRGQQVTLRCSSQSGHNTVSWYQQALGQGPQFIFQYYREEENGRGNFPPRFSGLQFPNYSSELNVNALELDDSALYLCASSGGTSGRETQYFGPGTRLLVL.

The chain employs TRBV12-2 and TRBJ2-1; the table's D gene call, TRBD1, was not cross checked with the DNA. TRBV12-2 is classified as a pseudogene. The CDR3 totals 13 residues. DNA of the CDR3: TGTGCAGTCCAGGGCCCCATCTACAATGAGCAGTTCTTC. Translated: CAVQGPIYNEQFF.

The chain uses TRBV3-1 (or the pseudogene TRBV3-2) and TRBJ1-6, with 7 bases aligning to TRBD1. J lost 10 bases, V lost 0 bases, and 6 bases had no gene match. Germline CDR1 LGHDT, CDR2 YNNKEL (reference sequence). This CDR3 region has 15 residues. The CDR3 region is CASSQDWDSKSPLHF. In DNA form, the CDR3 reads TGTGCCAGCAGCCAAGATTGGGACAGTAAGTCACCCCTCCACTTT.

The J gene is TRBJ2-1, the V gene TRBV5-1, with 12 bases matching TRBD2. The CDR3 is 14 amino acids. After removal of 8 bases from V and 8 bases from J, the junction contained 8 bases not matched to a gene. Germline loops: CDR1 SGHRS, CDR2 YFSETQ. CDR3 residues: CASFMTSGSDEQFF. CDR3 nucleotide sequence: TGCGCCAGTTTCATGACTAGCGGGAGCGATGAGCAGTTCTTC.

The chain has TRBV6-2 or TRBV6-3 and TRBJ1-2; tentative D call: TRBD1 (6 bases). The germline V and J ends were trimmed by 5 bases and 5 bases, with 9 bases remaining between them. Germline loops: CDR1 MNHEY, CDR2 SVGEGT. The CDR3 sequence is 12 residues long. In nucleotides, the CDR3 is TGTGCCAGCAGTACAGGGCGGTATGGCTACACCTTC. Protein product: CASSTGRYGYTF.

V usage is TRBV19 and J usage is TRBJ2-6; TRBD2 is a possible D gene (6 bases). V was pared by 9 bases and J by 0 bases, with 18 bases between. This CDR3 is built from 17 residues. Germline CDR1 reads LNHDA; CDR2 reads SQIVND (reference sequence). The CDR3 DNA is TGTGCCAGCTCGGTGGGGGAGGTTCTCTCTGGGGCCAACGTCCTGACTTTC. Amino acid sequence: CASSVGEVLSGANVLTF.

This sequence joins TRBV28 and TRBJ2-7; D remains unclear. The V gene lost 6 bases and the J gene lost 3 bases, with 15 bases spanning the gap. Germline V gene lookup returns CDR1 MDHEN and CDR2 SYDVKM. The CDR3 loop spans 14 amino acids. The CDR3 is CASSPPPLIYEQYF. The CDR3 coding sequence is TGTGCCAGCAGCCCTCCGCCTCTAATCTACGAGCAGTACTTC.

The CDR3 protein is CASSLRQGSYNEQFF. The CDR3, as DNA: TGTGCCAGCAGCTTGAGGCAGGGCTCCTACAATGAGCAGTTCTTC. The chain joins TRBV11-2 to TRBJ2-1; weak D call: TRBD1 (5 bases). Germline CDR1 is SGHAT and CDR2 is FQNNGV. This CDR3 spans 15 amino acids. Between the trimmed V and J ends, which lost 3 bases and 0 bases, there was a span of 9 bases. The full variable domain, rest sourced from reference TRBV11-2 and TRBJ2-1, is EAGVAQSPRYKIIEKRQSVAFWCNPISGHATLYWYQQILGQGPKLLIQFQNNGVVDDSQLPKDRFSAERLKGVDSTLKIQPAKLEDSAVYLCASSLRQGSYNEQFFGPGTRLTVL.

This clone was seen only a few times. The V and J genes are TRBV10-2 and TRBJ1-3, with D perhaps matching TRBD1 (6 bases). The CDR3 runs to 16 residues. Germline CDR1 is WSHSY and CDR2 is SAAADI. The V end was cut by 7 bases, the J end by 6 bases, with 22 bases between. CDR3 loop: CASIPPRAGEQNTIYF. In nucleotides, the CDR3 is TGCGCCAGCATTCCCCCCCGGGCAGGGGAGCAAAACACCATATATTTT.